This is a list of T cell receptor beta chains from one sample in a study of response to subunit inactivated influenza vaccine. TCRdb passed the RT-PCR reads through MiXCR, listing each CDR3 protein once. The repertoire includes about 500,000 distinct CDR3 sequences, approximately 17% of them detected once, and about 3% sits in the top ten. This specimen consisted of CD4+ T cells sorted from PBMCs, obtained less than 30 months after vaccination. These receptors were collected from a man aged 50 to 69 who received an inactivated influenza vaccine. Both conserved end residues are part of each CDR3. The D gene is left open where the match is weak. Size values are once, few and many counts, or a class for expanded clones, and some rows have none.

V gene: TRBV12-3/TRBV12-4
J gene: TRBJ2-7
clone size: -
D gene: TRBD1
CDR3 protein: CASRTGQGTYYEQYF
CDR3 DNA: TGTGCCAGCAGGACGGGACAGGGGACGTATTACGAGCAGTACTTC

V gene: TRBV5-1
J gene: TRBJ2-7
clone size: few
D gene: -
CDR3 protein: CASSDGQNSYEQYF
CDR3 DNA: TGCGCCAGCAGCGATGGACAGAACTCCTACGAGCAGTACTTC

V gene: TRBV11-2
J gene: TRBJ2-7
clone size: few
D gene: -
CDR3 protein: CASSSGRIYEQYF
CDR3 DNA: TGTGCCAGCAGCTCCGGACGGATATACGAGCAGTACTTC

V gene: TRBV12-3/TRBV12-4
J gene: TRBJ1-5
clone size: many
D gene: -
CDR3 protein: CASSLTSNQPQHF
CDR3 DNA: TGTGCCAGCAGCTTGACGAGCAATCAGCCCCAGCATTTT

V gene: TRBV6-2/TRBV6-3
J gene: TRBJ2-2
clone size: -
D gene: TRBD2
CDR3 protein: CASSPLAGAKGELFF
CDR3 DNA: TGTGCCAGCAGTCCCTTAGCGGGAGCTAAGGGGGAGCTGTTTTTT

V gene: TRBV7-2
J gene: TRBJ1-5
clone size: many
D gene: -
CDR3 protein: CASSKNRDQPQHF
CDR3 DNA: TGTGCCAGCAGCAAAAACAGGGATCAGCCCCAGCATTTT

V gene: TRBV28
J gene: TRBJ2-1
clone size: few
D gene: -
CDR3 protein: CASRPEALEQFF
CDR3 DNA: TGTGCCAGCAGGCCGGAGGCCTTGGAGCAGTTCTTC

V gene: TRBV12-3/TRBV12-4
J gene: TRBJ2-3
clone size: -
D gene: -
CDR3 protein: CASSPTGATRTQYF
CDR3 DNA: TGTGCCAGCAGTCCCACCGGGGCTACGCGGACGCAGTATTTT

V gene: TRBV29-1
J gene: TRBJ2-7
clone size: many
D gene: -
CDR3 protein: CSVEKGVEQYF
CDR3 DNA: TGCAGCGTTGAAAAAGGGGTTGAGCAGTACTTC

V gene: TRBV7-6
J gene: TRBJ2-3
clone size: many
D gene: TRBD1
CDR3 protein: CASRMTGGLTDTQYF
CDR3 DNA: TGTGCCAGCAGGATGACAGGGGGCCTCACAGATACGCAGTATTTT

V gene: TRBV5-1
J gene: TRBJ1-1
clone size: -
D gene: TRBD1
CDR3 protein: CASRASGGRNTEAFF
CDR3 DNA: TGCGCCAGCAGAGCGTCAGGGGGCCGGAACACTGAAGCTTTCTTT

V gene: TRBV7-9
J gene: TRBJ2-3
clone size: -
D gene: TRBD2
CDR3 protein: CASSYGTSGSVDTQYF
CDR3 DNA: TGTGCCAGCAGCTATGGGACTAGCGGGAGCGTAGATACGCAGTATTTT

V gene: TRBV5-1
J gene: TRBJ2-1
clone size: -
D gene: -
CDR3 protein: CASSAQGASGVAGQFF
CDR3 DNA: TGCGCCAGCAGCGCCCAGGGGGCCTCCGGGGTAGCGGGGCAGTTCTTC

V gene: TRBV4-1
J gene: TRBJ2-3
clone size: few
D gene: -
CDR3 protein: CASSQGDTDTQYF
CDR3 DNA: TGCGCCAGCAGCCAAGGCGACACAGATACGCAGTATTTT

V gene: TRBV20-1
J gene: TRBJ2-4
clone size: -
D gene: TRBD2
CDR3 protein: CSAPTSGEAKNIQYF
CDR3 DNA: TGCAGTGCCCCGACTAGCGGGGAAGCCAAAAACATTCAGTACTTC

V gene: TRBV28
J gene: TRBJ1-4
clone size: few
D gene: -
CDR3 protein: CASTSYRLLFF
CDR3 DNA: TGTGCCAGCACCTCCTATCGGTTACTGTTTTTT

V gene: TRBV15
J gene: TRBJ2-1
clone size: -
D gene: -
CDR3 protein: CATSRDAGPYNEQFF
CDR3 DNA: TGTGCCACCAGCAGAGATGCGGGGCCCTACAATGAGCAGTTCTTC